These T cell receptor beta chains were read from a single sample in a study of T cells after yellow fever vaccination. TCRdb ran MiXCR on the 5' RACE reads and lists one entry per CDR3 protein. The sample lists approximately 550,000 distinct CDR3 sequences; about 13% were seen once. Sample: PBMCs, taken on the day of the yellow fever booster vaccination. Every receptor here comes from a young man who received the YFV17D yellow fever vaccine. CDR3s include the opening cysteine and the closing phenylalanine or tryptophan. The order of the fields is clone size, CDR3 length, J gene, V gene, D gene, CDR3 protein, CDR3 DNA. D genes are given only for firm matches. Size values are once, few and many counts, or a class for expanded clones, and some rows have none.

size: -
length: 13
J: TRBJ2-7
V: TRBV6-6
D: -
CDR3: CASSYVKSYEQYF
DNA: TGTGCCAGCAGTTACGTAAAGTCCTACGAGCAGTACTTC

size: few
length: 14
J: TRBJ2-4
V: TRBV7-9
D: -
CDR3: CASSGRTATNIQYF
DNA: TGTGCCAGCAGCGGGCGGACGGCGACAAACATTCAGTACTTC

size: -
length: 12
J: TRBJ2-5
V: TRBV20-1
D: TRBD1
CDR3: CSAYRGQETQYF
DNA: TGCAGTGCTTACAGGGGTCAAGAGACCCAGTACTTC

size: few
length: 18
J: TRBJ2-2
V: TRBV5-1
D: TRBD2
CDR3: CASSLEASGRGNTGELFF
DNA: TGCGCCAGCAGCTTGGAAGCTAGCGGGAGGGGTAACACCGGGGAGCTGTTTTTT

size: few
length: 15
J: TRBJ2-1
V: TRBV7-8
D: -
CDR3: CASSIGAGRHNEQFF
DNA: TGTGCCAGCAGCATCGGCGCCGGACGACACAATGAGCAGTTCTTC

size: many
length: 15
J: TRBJ2-7
V: TRBV5-1
D: TRBD2
CDR3: CASSSSGTSGREQYF
DNA: TGCGCCAGCAGCTCTTCCGGGACTAGCGGGCGCGAGCAGTACTTC

size: few
length: 16
J: TRBJ2-2
V: TRBV5-1
D: -
CDR3: CASSSPGESNTGELFF
DNA: TGCGCCAGCAGCTCACCAGGAGAGTCAAACACCGGGGAGCTGTTTTTT

size: few
length: 16
J: TRBJ1-5
V: TRBV6-1
D: TRBD1
CDR3: CASRPRITGGEQPQHF
DNA: TGTGCCAGCAGACCTCGAATCACAGGGGGCGAACAGCCCCAGCATTTT

size: -
length: 14
J: TRBJ2-7
V: TRBV6-1
D: -
CDR3: CASSQRDLTYEQYF
DNA: TGTGCCAGCAGTCAACGGGATTTAACCTACGAGCAGTACTTC

size: -
length: 14
J: TRBJ2-5
V: TRBV3-1
D: -
CDR3: CASSQYGLQETQYF
DNA: TGTGCCAGCAGCCAATACGGGCTACAAGAGACCCAGTACTTC

size: -
length: 17
J: TRBJ2-1
V: TRBV20-1
D: TRBD1
CDR3: CSARDVPGQGAGNEQFF
DNA: TGCAGTGCTAGAGATGTTCCAGGACAGGGGGCGGGCAATGAGCAGTTCTTC

size: -
length: 16
J: TRBJ2-7
V: TRBV5-8
D: TRBD2
CDR3: CASSTGLAGGHYEQYF
DNA: TGTGCCAGCTCCACGGGACTAGCGGGAGGTCACTACGAGCAGTACTTC

size: few
length: 17
J: TRBJ2-1
V: TRBV10-2
D: TRBD1
CDR3: CASRDWTGHSSYNEQFF
DNA: TGCGCCAGCAGGGACTGGACAGGCCATAGCTCCTACAATGAGCAGTTCTTC

size: -
length: 16
J: TRBJ2-1
V: TRBV24-1
D: TRBD1
CDR3: CATSDLQVGTDNEQFF
DNA: TGTGCCACCAGTGATTTGCAAGTAGGGACAGACAATGAGCAGTTCTTC

size: few
length: 12
J: TRBJ1-1
V: TRBV20-1
D: -
CDR3: CSAKQGMTEAFF
DNA: TGCAGTGCCAAGCAGGGTATGACTGAAGCTTTCTTT

size: few
length: 15
J: TRBJ2-1
V: TRBV10-3
D: -
CDR3: CAISGGSESHNEQFF
DNA: TGTGCCATCAGTGGAGGTAGCGAATCTCACAATGAGCAGTTCTTC

size: -
length: 18
J: TRBJ1-5
V: TRBV12-3/TRBV12-4
D: -
CDR3: CASSFCREARDCNQPQHF
DNA: TGTGCCAGCAGTTTTTGCAGGGAGGCCAGGGATTGCAATCAGCCCCAGCATTTT

size: few
length: 16
J: TRBJ1-1
V: TRBV28
D: -
CDR3: CASSLVSGAGNAEAFF
DNA: TGTGCCAGCAGTTTAGTTTCAGGGGCGGGGAACGCTGAAGCTTTCTTT

size: -
length: 15
J: TRBJ1-2
V: TRBV20-1
D: -
CDR3: CSARDSRGVHYGYTF
DNA: TGCAGTGCTAGAGATTCCCGGGGGGTACACTATGGCTACACCTTC

size: -
length: 13
J: TRBJ2-3
V: TRBV7-3
D: -
CDR3: CASSLSSLDTQYF
DNA: TGTGCCAGCAGCTTAAGTAGTTTGGATACGCAGTATTTT

size: -
length: 15
J: TRBJ2-2
V: TRBV6-1
D: -
CDR3: CASSSPRVDTGELFF
DNA: TGTGCCAGCAGCTCCCCCCGAGTGGACACCGGGGAGCTGTTTTTT

size: few
length: 12
J: TRBJ2-1
V: TRBV20-1
D: -
CDR3: CSARVAPGEQFF
DNA: TGCAGTGCTAGAGTTGCTCCAGGTGAGCAGTTCTTC